The 15 T cell receptor beta chains in this list originate from one sample, sequenced in a study of graft-versus-host responses after intestinal transplantation. Their target antigens are unknown. The table came from immunoSEQ multiplex PCR; TCRdb's copy has only in-frame clones and leaves some out. The sample includes about 70,000 clones, 75% to 90% of them seen just once. Sequencing was performed on unstimulated CD4+ T cells sorted from spleen or lymph node cells, taken before transplant. These receptors were obtained from a human donor who was the organ donor for an intestinal transplant.

This clone has a count of ten or more. This chain connects TRBV2 to TRBJ1-2, with 8 bases lining up with TRBD1. Unmatched junction bases numbered 3, after V lost 6 bases and J lost 0 bases. Germline CDR1 SNHLY, CDR2 FYNNEI. The CDR3 has 14 amino acids. CDR3 in amino acids: CASREGQANYGYTF. CDR3 sequence (DNA): TGTGCCAGCAGGGAGGGACAGGCTAACTATGGCTACACCTTC.

The chain has TRBV5-4 and TRBJ2-3; TRBD2 agrees at 8 bases. The CDR3 contains 15 residues. CDR1 SGHNT and CDR2 YYREEE come from the germline V gene (reference sequence). J gave up 1 base and V 0 bases, and 1 base lay outside the gene matches. Here the CDR3 reads CASSLATSGTDTQYF. For the CDR3, the DNA is TGTGCCAGCAGCTTGGCGACTAGCGGCACAGATACGCAGTATTTT.

This chain connects TRBV7-2 to TRBJ1-5, with unresolved D. V was pared by 5 bases and J by 6 bases, with 11 bases between. The CDR3 runs to 13 residues. Germline assignment: CDR1 SGHTA and CDR2 FQGNSA. As DNA, the CDR3 is TGTGCCAGCAGCCCCCACGCGGGTCAGCCCCAGCATTTT. As protein: CASSPHAGQPQHF. Using reference TRBV7-2 and TRBJ1-5 for the parts outside the CDR3, the full variable domain is GAGVSQSPSNKVTEKGKDVELRCDPISGHTALYWYRQSLGQGLEFLIYFQGNSAPDKSGLPSDRFSAERTGGSVSTLTIQRTQQEDSAVYLCASSPHAGQPQHFGDGTRLSIL.

This clone was observed a few times. This rearrangement joins TRBV2 to TRBJ2-7; 9 bases map to TRBD2. Germline CDR1 and CDR2: SNHLY and FYNNEI. The V segment lost 9 bases and the J segment 0 bases; nucleotides outside the gene matches: 6. This CDR3 is 14 amino acids long. CDR3 DNA: TGTGCCAGGCTAGCGGGGCCCCGCTCCTACGAGCAGTACGTC. Translating gives CARLAGPRSYEQYV.

The chain joins TRBV5-1 to TRBJ2-4; 8 bases line up with TRBD1. V shed 5 bases and J 8 bases; nucleotides not matched to a gene: 9. Germline V CDR1 and CDR2: SGHRS, YFSETQ. The CDR3 spans 14 residues. The CDR3, as DNA: TGCGCCAGCAGACGAGGACAGGGTTGGGACATTCAGTACTTC. Protein: CASRRGQGWDIQYF.

The chain recombines TRBV7-8 with TRBJ1-2; TRBD1 agrees at 12 bases. With V trimmed by 5 bases and J by 8 bases, 15 bases remained unmatched. Germline V lookup: CDR1 SGHVS, CDR2 FQNEAQ. The CDR3 extends over 17 amino acids. The CDR3 loop reads CASSARTGTGGAGGYTF. CDR3 nucleotides: TGTGCCAGCAGCGCCCGTACCGGGACAGGGGGCGCGGGGGGCTACACCTTC.

This CDR3 reads CASSFMTRRGANEQFF. The DNA for the CDR3 is TGTGCCAGCAGCTTTATGACAAGACGGGGTGCTAATGAGCAGTTCTTC. The chain combines TRBV7-9 with TRBJ2-1; tentatively, D is TRBD2 (5 bases). The V gene's germline CDR1 is SEHNR and CDR2 FQNEAQ (reference sequence). This CDR3 region has 16 residues. V lost 3 bases, J lost 7 bases, and 19 bases lay in between.

The chain has TRBV6-5 and TRBJ2-5, with D maybe TRBD2 (5 bases). The CDR3 is 15 amino acids. Germline CDR1 and CDR2: MNHEY and SVGAGI. Trimming left V 0 bases short and J 4 bases short, with 12 bases between. The CDR3 region is CASSYSGVLRETQYF. The CDR3 region has the DNA TGTGCCAGCAGTTACTCGGGAGTTCTAAGAGAGACCCAGTACTTC.

V and J are TRBV25-1 and TRBJ1-1, with D hard to call. Trimming removed 1 base from V and 3 bases from J, with 9 bases in between. Germline V lookup: CDR1 MGHDK, CDR2 SYGVNS. The length of the CDR3 is 14 residues. Here the CDR3 DNA reads TGTGCCAGCAGTGAATTGAGCCTGGACACTGAAGCTTTCTTT. Its translation is CASSELSLDTEAFF.

The chain carries TRBV5-1 and TRBJ2-5; D ambiguous. This CDR3 contains 13 residues. The germline V gene has CDR1 SGHRS and CDR2 YFSETQ. V dropped 0 bases and J dropped 3 bases, with 6 bases sitting between them. The CDR3 sequence is CASSLAHEETQYF. DNA of the CDR3: TGCGCCAGCAGCTTGGCACATGAAGAGACCCAGTACTTC.

The chain employs TRBV5-1 and TRBJ2-6; a possible D gene is TRBD2 (7 bases). CDR3 length: 19 residues. Germline CDR1 reads SGHRS; CDR2 reads YFSETQ. The V end lost 0 bases, the J end lost 0 bases, and 16 bases lay between the germline ends. CDR3 region: CASSLGVGGGLSGANVLTF. The CDR3 coding sequence is TGCGCCAGCAGCTTGGGGGTTGGGGGGGGCCTCTCTGGGGCCAACGTCCTGACTTTC.

The genes are TRBV6-6 and TRBJ1-1; D remains ambiguous. Trimming stripped 5 bases from V and 1 base from J, with 5 bases between. There are 12 residues in the CDR3. Per germline, CDR1 MNHNY and CDR2 SVGAGI (reference sequence). DNA for the CDR3: TGTGCCAGCAGTAACAGGAACACTGAAGCTTTCTTT. Its translation is CASSNRNTEAFF.

This chain links TRBV7-9 with TRBJ2-1; 9 nucleotides agree with TRBD2. Germline assignment: CDR1 SEHNR and CDR2 FQNEAQ (reference sequence). V lost 0 bases to trimming and J lost 0 bases; unmatched junction nucleotides: 9. The CDR3 is 19 amino acids. CDR3 protein: CASSLAPAGGPSSYNEQFF. The CDR3, as DNA: TGTGCCAGCAGCTTAGCCCCAGCGGGGGGCCCAAGCTCCTACAATGAGCAGTTCTTC.

The chain couples TRBV5-1 to TRBJ1-6; 8 bases are shared with TRBD1. Germline V gene sequence: CDR1 SGHRS, CDR2 YFSETQ. CDR3 length: 14 amino acids. The J segment lost 7 bases and the V segment lost 4 bases, leaving 4 bases of the junction unmatched. The CDR3: CASSGRTGNSPLHF. CDR3 DNA sequence: TGCGCCAGCAGCGGGCGGACAGGGAATTCACCCCTCCACTTT.

The V and J genes are TRBV5-1 and TRBJ2-5, with a tentative D call TRBD2 (6 bases). Trimming removed 7 bases from V and 7 bases from J, with 14 bases in between. This CDR3 is 12 amino acids long. The V gene's germline CDR1 is SGHRS and CDR2 YFSETQ. CDR3 in amino acids: CASGRGEGTQYF. The CDR3 DNA reads TGCGCCAGCGGCCGCGGGGAAGGGACCCAGTACTTC.